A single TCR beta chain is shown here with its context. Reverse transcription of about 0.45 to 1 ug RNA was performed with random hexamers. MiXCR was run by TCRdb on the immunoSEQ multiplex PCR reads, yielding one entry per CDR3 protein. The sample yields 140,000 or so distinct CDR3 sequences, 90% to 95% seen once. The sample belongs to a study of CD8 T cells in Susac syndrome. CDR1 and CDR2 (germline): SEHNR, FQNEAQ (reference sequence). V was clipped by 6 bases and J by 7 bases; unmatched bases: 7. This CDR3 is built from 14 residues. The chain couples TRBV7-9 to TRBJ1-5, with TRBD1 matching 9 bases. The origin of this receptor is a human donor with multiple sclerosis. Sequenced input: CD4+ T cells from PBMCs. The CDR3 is CASSFGTGPQPQHF. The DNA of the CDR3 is TGTGCCAGCAGTTTCGGGACAGGGCCCCAGCCCCAGCATTTT.